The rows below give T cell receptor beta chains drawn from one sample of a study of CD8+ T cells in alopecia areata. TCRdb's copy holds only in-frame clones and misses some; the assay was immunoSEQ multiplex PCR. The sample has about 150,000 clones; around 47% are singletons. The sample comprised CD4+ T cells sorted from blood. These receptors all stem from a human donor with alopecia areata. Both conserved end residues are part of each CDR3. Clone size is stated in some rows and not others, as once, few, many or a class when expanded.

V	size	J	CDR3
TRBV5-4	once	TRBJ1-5	CASSRTDYNQPQHF
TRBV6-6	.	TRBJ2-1	CASSSGGNEQFF
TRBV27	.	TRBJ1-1	CARSPISEKAFF
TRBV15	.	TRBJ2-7	CATSKGRQGYEQYF
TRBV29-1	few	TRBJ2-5	CSGWDRASQETQYF
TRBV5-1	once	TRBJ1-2	CASSSTAGADGYTF
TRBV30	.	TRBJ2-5	CAWSVSVAGGETQYF
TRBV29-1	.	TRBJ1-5	CSVDLGGNQPQHF
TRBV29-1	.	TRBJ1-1	CSVRPRLPNTEAFF
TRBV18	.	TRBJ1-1	CASSKPGRRSMNTEAFF
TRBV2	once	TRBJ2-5	CASSTRALYF
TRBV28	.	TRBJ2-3	CASSSGGDSASTDTQYF
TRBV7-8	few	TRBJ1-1	CASSTDRNTEAFF
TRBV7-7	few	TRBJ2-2	CASSLESNTGELFF
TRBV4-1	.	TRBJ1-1	CASSQELYQNTEAFF
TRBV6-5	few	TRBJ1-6	CASSPPDSPLHF
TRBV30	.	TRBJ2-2	CAWSQAGTGELFF
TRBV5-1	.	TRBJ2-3	CASSQSTDSDTQYF
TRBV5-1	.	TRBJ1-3	CASSLTSSGNTIYF
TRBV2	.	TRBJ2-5	CASSIGLARPQETQYF
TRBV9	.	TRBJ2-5	CASSVAASGGPQETQYF
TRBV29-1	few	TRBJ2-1	CSARIGTDSSYNEQFF
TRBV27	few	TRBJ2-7	CASSLQGGYQQYF
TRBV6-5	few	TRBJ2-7	CASSPATPRQEQYF
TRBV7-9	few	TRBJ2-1	CASSSQQGRNEQFF
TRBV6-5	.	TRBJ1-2	CASSTGWEYYGYTF
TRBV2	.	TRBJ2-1	CASSEGLAHPDEQFF
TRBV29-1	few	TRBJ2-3	CSAKDTITDTQYF
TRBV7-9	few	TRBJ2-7	CASSLTGRSSYEQYF
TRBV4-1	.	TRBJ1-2	CASSQDRQPTVGGYTF
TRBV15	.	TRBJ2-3	CATSRDGWDGSTDTQYF
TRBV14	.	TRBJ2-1	CASSQFGRALDEQFF